What follows is one TCR beta chain and its context. TCRdb passed the PCR reads through MiXCR, listing each CDR3 protein once. The repertoire holds roughly 19,000 distinct CDR3 sequences, with 40% to 45% as singletons. The data were obtained in a study of tumor-infiltrating lymphocytes in oesophageal squamous cell carcinoma. This CDR3 contains 13 residues. Germline V gives CDR1 SGHRS, CDR2 YFSETQ. The chain couples TRBV5-1 to TRBJ2-1; D uncertain. The J call could be wrong; TRBJ2-5 is a better fit for the DNA end. The TCR comes from a male donor with esophageal squamous cell carcinoma. Sequenced material: esophageal tumor tissue. CDR3 residues: CASSLGSWETQYF. In DNA, the CDR3 is TGCGCCAGCAGCTTGGGAAGCTGGGAGACCCAGTACTTC.